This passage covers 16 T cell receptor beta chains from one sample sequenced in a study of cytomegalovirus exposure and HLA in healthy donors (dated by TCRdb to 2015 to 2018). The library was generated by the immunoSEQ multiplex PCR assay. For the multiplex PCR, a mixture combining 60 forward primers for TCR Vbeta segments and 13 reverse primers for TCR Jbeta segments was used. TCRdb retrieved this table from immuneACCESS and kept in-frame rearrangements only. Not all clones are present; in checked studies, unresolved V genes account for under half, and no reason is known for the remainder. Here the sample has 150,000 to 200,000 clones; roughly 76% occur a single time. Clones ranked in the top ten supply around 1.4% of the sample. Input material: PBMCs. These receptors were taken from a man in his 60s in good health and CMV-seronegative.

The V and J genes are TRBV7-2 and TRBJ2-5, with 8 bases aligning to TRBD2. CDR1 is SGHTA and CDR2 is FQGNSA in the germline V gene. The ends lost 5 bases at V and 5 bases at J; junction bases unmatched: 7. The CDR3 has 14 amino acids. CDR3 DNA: TGTGCCAGCAGCCGGCGGGGGGCCCTGGAGACCCAGTACTTC. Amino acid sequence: CASSRRGALETQYF.

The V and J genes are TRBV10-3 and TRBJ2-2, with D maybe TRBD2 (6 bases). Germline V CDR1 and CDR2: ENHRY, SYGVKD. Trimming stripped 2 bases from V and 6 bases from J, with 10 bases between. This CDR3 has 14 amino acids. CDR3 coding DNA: TGTGCCATCAGTGAGCTGGGGGGTTCCGGGGAGCTGTTTTTT. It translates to CAISELGGSGELFF.

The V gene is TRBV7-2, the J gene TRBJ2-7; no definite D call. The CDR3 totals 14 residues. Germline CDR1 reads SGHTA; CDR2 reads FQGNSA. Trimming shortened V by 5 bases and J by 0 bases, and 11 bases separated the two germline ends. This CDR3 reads CASSLDFSSYEQYF. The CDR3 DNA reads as TGTGCCAGCAGCCTTGATTTCAGCTCCTACGAGCAGTACTTC.

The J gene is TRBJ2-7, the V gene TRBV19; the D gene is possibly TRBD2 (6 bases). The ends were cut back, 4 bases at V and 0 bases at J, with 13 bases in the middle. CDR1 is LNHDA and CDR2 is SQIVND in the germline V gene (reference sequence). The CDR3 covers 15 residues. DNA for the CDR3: TGTGCCAGTAGTAGGGCCCGGGGGTACTCCTACGAGCAGTACTTC. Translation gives CASSRARGYSYEQYF.

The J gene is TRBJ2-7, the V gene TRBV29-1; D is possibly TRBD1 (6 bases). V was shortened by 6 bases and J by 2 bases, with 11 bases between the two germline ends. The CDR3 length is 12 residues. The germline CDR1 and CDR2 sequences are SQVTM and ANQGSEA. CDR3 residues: CSVAGTTYEQYF. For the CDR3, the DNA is TGCAGCGTGGCAGGGACAACCTACGAGCAGTACTTC.

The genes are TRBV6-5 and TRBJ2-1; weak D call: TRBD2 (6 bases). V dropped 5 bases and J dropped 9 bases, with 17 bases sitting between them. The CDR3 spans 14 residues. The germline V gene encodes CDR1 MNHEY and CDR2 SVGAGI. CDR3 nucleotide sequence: TGTGCCAGCAGTACTCAGGGAATCGGGGGTGAGCAGTTCTTC. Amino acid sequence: CASSTQGIGGEQFF.

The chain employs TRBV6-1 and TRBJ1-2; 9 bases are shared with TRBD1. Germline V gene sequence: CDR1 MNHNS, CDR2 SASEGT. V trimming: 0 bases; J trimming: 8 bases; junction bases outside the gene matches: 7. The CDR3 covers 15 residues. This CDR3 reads CASSEANRGRSGYTF. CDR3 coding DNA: TGTGCCAGCAGTGAAGCGAACAGGGGGCGATCCGGCTACACCTTC.

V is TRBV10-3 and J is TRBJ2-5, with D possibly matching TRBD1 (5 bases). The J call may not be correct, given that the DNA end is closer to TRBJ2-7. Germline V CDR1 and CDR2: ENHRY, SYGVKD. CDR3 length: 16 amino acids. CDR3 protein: CAISQRQLPTPYEQYF. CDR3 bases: TGTGCCATCAGCCAACGACAGCTTCCAACCCCTTACGAGCAGTACTTC.

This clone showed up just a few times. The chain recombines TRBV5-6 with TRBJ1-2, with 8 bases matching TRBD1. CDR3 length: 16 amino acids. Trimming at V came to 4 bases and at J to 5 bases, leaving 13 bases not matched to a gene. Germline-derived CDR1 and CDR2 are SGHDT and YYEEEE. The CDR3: CASSPFLRTGSYGYTF. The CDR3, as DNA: TGTGCCAGCAGCCCGTTTTTAAGGACAGGGTCTTATGGCTACACCTTC.

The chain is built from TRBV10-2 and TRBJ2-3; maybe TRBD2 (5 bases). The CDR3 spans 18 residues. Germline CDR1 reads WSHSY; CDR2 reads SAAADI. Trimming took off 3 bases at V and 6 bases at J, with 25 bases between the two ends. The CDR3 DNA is TGCGCCAGCAGTGACCTGGCAGACGGCAAATTCGGGGAGGATACGCAGTATTTT. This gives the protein CASSDLADGKFGEDTQYF.

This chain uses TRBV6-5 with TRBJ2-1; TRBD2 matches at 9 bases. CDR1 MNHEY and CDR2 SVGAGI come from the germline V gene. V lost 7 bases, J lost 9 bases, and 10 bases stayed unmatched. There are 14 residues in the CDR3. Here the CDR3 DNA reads TGTGCCAGCACGTTGATAGCGGGAGATCGTGAGCAGTTCTTC. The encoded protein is CASTLIAGDREQFF.

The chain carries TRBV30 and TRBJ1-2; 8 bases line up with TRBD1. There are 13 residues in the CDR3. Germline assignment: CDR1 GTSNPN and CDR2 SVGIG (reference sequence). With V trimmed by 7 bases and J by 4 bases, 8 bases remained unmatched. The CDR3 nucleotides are TGTGCCTTTGCCCTCAGGGGGCTCTATGGCTACACCTTC. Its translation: CAFALRGLYGYTF. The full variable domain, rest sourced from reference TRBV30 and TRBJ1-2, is SQTIHQWPATLVQPVGSPLSLECTVEGTSNPNLYWYRQAAGRGLQLLFYSVGIGQISSEVPQNLSASRPQDRQFILSSKKLLLSDSGFYLCAFALRGLYGYTFGSGTRLTVV.

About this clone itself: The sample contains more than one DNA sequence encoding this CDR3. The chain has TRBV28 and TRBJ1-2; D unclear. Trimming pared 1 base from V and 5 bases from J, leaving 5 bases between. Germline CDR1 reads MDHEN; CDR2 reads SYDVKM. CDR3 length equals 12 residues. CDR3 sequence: CASSLSRYGYTF. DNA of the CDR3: TGTGCCAGCAGTTTATCTCGGTATGGCTACACCTTC.

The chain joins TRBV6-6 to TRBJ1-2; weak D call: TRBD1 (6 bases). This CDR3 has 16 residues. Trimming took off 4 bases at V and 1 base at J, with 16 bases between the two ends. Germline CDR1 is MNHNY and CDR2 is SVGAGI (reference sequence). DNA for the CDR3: TGTGCCAGCAGTTCTCAATCGGGACAAATTAACTATGGCTACACCTTC. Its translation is CASSSQSGQINYGYTF.

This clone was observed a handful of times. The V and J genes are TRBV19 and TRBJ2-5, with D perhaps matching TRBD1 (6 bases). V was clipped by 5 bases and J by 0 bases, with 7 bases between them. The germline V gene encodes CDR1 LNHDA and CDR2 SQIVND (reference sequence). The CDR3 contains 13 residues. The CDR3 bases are TGTGCCAGTAGTCAGGGGTACCAAGAGACCCAGTACTTC. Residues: CASSQGYQETQYF.

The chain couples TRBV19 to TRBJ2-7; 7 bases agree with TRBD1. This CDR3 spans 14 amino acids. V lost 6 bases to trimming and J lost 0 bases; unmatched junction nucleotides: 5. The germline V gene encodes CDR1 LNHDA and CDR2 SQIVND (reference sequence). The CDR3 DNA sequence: TGTGCCAGTAGCGAACAGGGGAACTCCTACGAGCAGTACTTC. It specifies CASSEQGNSYEQYF.